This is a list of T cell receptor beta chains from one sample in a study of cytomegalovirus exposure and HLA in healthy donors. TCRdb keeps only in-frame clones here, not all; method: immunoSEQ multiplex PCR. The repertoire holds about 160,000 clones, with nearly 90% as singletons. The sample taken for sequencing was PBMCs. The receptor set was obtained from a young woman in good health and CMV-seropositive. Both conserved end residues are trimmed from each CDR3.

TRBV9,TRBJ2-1,ASSPQVANDNEQF
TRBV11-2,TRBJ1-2,ASSLHGQYGYT
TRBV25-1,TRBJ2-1,ASSLGSNEQF
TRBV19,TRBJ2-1,ATRRGAGAYNEQF
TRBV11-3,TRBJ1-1,ASSEGWGHPNTEAF
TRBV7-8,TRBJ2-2,ASSFHDTGELF
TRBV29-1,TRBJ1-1,SVNGQINTEAF
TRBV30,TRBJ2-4,AWTPPGQANSPGAKNIQY
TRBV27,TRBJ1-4,ASSQTGEGEKLF
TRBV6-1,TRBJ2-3,ASSVPGRQGRGDTQY
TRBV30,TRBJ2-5,AWSVRETQY
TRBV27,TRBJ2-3,ASSSPSGSSTDTQY
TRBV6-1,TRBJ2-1,ASSGTSTGNEQF
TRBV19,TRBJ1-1,ASSLRGGDTEAF
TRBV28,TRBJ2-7,ASRDGIRNTYEQY
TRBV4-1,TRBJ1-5,ASSQDPGGQPQH
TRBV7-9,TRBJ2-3,ASSLGADTQY
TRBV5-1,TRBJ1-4,ASSSGQVNEKLF
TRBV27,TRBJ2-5,ASSFRPRLAGGQETQY
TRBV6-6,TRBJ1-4,ASSYKSRVTNEKLF
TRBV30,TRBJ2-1,AWTPSGRIINEQF
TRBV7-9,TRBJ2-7,ASSPAGGSYEQY
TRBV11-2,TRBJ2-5,ASSRAGTQGTQY
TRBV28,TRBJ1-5,ACHGTGRQPQH
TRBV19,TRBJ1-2,ASIKGSGSKYGYT
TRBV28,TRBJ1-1,ASSLSRQVRAF
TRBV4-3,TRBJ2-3,ASSQDWVAEGSTDTQY
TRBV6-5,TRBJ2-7,ASSYSGTPLYEQY
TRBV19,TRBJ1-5,ASDNRGSNQPQH
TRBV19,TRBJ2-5,ASSMGGRETQY
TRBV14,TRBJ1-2,ASSQDWSRYT
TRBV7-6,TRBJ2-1,ASTHGRFSYNEQF
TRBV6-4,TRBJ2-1,ASSDGTSGNEQF
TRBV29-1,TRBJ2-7,SVLFTTGYEQY
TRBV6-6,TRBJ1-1,ASSYFPGTNTEAF
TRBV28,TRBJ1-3,ASSSGTGLYTIY
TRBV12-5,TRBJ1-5,ASGLVLTRDSNQPQH
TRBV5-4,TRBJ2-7,ASSIKTGLTEQY
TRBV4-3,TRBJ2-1,ASSQDRLGYNEQF
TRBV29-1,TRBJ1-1,TVSLNTEAF
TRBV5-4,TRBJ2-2,ASSARDTTGELF
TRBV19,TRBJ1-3,ASSIAAWGLENTIY
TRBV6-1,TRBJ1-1,ASLSFQAF
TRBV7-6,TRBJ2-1,ASSLVGGTSAYNEQF
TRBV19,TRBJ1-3,ATRDRVTDTIY
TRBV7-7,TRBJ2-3,ASSLAAGGRDTQY